This TCR beta chain is from a study of response to subunit inactivated influenza vaccine. The study's findings and limits: Authors suggested seasonal influenza vaccinations each recruit few new T cells.

TCRdb re-called the RT-PCR reads with MiXCR, one entry per CDR3 protein. The sample lists around 540,000 distinct CDR3 sequences; around 11% were seen once. With respect to this clonotype: The antigen remains unidentified. Given a much more abundant clone one base away, this may be a read error.

Trimming at V came to 4 bases and at J to 4 bases, leaving 10 bases not matched to a gene. The CDR3 loop spans 16 amino acids. Germline V gene lookup returns CDR1 MDHEN and CDR2 SYDVKM. The chain has TRBV28 and TRBJ2-3, with TRBD1 matching over 8 bases. The material sequenced was PBMCs from blood, taken on the day of vaccination. The TCR was taken from a man in his forties or fifties who received an inactivated influenza vaccine. The DNA of the CDR3 is TGTGCCAGCAGTTCACCAGGACAGGGAGGCCCAGATACGCAGTATTTT. Residues: CASSSPGQGGPDTQYF.